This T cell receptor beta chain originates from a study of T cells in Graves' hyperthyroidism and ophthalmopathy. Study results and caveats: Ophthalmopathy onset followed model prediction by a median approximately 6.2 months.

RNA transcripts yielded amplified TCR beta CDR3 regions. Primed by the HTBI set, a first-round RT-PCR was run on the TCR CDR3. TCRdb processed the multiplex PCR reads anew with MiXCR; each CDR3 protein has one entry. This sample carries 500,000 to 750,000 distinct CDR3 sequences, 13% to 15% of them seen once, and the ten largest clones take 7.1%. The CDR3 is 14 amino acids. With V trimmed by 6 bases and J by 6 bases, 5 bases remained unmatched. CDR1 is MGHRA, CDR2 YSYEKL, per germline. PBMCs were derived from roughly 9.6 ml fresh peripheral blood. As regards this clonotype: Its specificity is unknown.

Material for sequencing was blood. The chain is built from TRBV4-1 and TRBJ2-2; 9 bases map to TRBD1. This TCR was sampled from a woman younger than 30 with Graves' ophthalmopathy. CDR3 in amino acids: CASRGQGHPGELFF. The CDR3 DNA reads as TGCGCCAGCAGGGGACAGGGCCATCCCGGGGAGCTGTTTTTT.